The rows below give T cell receptor beta chains drawn from one sample of a study of CD8+ T cells in alopecia areata. This table comes from immunoSEQ multiplex PCR, and its TCRdb copy is limited to in-frame clones, with some not included. The data show approximately 160,000 clones, approximately 60% seen once. Sequenced material: CD4+ T cells sorted from blood, taken at week 24, from a patient treated with tofacitinib. The receptors come from a human donor with alopecia areata. Each CDR3 is given with its conserved first and last residue. The D gene is left open where the match is weak. Clone size is shown for a subset of rows, as once, few, many or a class of expanded clone.

>TRBJ1-4|few|TRBV25-1|NA
TGTGCCAGCAGTGAATATGAAAAACTGTTTTTT
CASSEYEKLFF
>TRBJ2-5|few|TRBV4-1|NA
TGCGCCAGCAGCCGGGCCGAACAAGAGACCCAGTACTTC
CASSRAEQETQYF
>TRBJ2-1|few|TRBV6-6|NA
TGTGCCAGCAGCAAACAGGGCAGAGGATCCTACAATGAGCAGTTCTTC
CASSKQGRGSYNEQFF
>TRBJ2-7|NA|TRBV15|NA
TGTGCCACCAGCAGACCTACAGGGTACGAGCAGTACTTC
CATSRPTGYEQYF
>TRBJ1-5|NA|TRBV29-1|TRBD1
TGCAGCGTTGGGACAGGGAATCAGCCCCAGCATTTT
CSVGTGNQPQHF
>TRBJ1-5|NA|TRBV6-5|NA
TGTGCCAGCAGTGACACATGGGGGAATCAGCCCCAGCATTTT
CASSDTWGNQPQHF
>TRBJ2-5|few|TRBV11-2|NA
TGTGCCAGCAGCTGGGATCGACAGGGAGGGTTGGAGACCCAGTACTTC
CASSWDRQGGLETQYF
>TRBJ2-7|few|TRBV5-1|NA
TGCGCCAGCAGCCCGAAGACAGGAGCCTACGAGCAGTACTTC
CASSPKTGAYEQYF
>TRBJ2-5|NA|TRBV5-1|NA
TGCGCCAGCCGGGATTGGGAGACCCAGTACTTC
CASRDWETQYF
>TRBJ2-7|NA|TRBV27|NA
TGTGCCAGCAGCCAGGAGGCCGGGGTTGTGTACGAGCAGTACTTC
CASSQEAGVVYEQYF
>TRBJ2-7|NA|TRBV6-5|NA
TGTGCCAGCAGTTACCTGGACGAGCAGTACTTC
CASSYLDEQYF
>TRBJ2-7|NA|TRBV21-1|NA
TGTGCCAGCAGCAATGGGACCCCACCCCGTTACGAGCAGTACTTC
CASSNGTPPRYEQYF
>TRBJ2-5|NA|TRBV7-9|NA
TGTGCCAGCAGCTTCGGGCAGGGGCGGGAGACCCAGTACTTC
CASSFGQGRETQYF
>TRBJ1-3|few|TRBV4-1|NA
TGCGCCAGCAGCCAAGAAAAAAGCGTGGGAAACACCATATATTTT
CASSQEKSVGNTIYF
>TRBJ2-7|once|TRBV30|NA
TGTGCCTGGAACCGGAGGGGCTACGAGCAGTACTTC
CAWNRRGYEQYF
>TRBJ1-1|NA|TRBV5-1|TRBD1
TGCGCCAGCAGCTCAGGGGGCGGCTGGAACACTGAAGCTTTCTTT
CASSSGGGWNTEAFF
>TRBJ1-2|NA|TRBV29-1|NA
TGCAGCGTTGAAGCCAGGGACCAGAACTATGGCTACACCTTC
CSVEARDQNYGYTF
>TRBJ2-1|NA|TRBV6-5|NA
TGTGCCAGCAGCCCCGACCGAAGCTCCTACAATGAGCAGTTCTTC
CASSPDRSSYNEQFF
>TRBJ1-2|NA|TRBV29-1|TRBD1
TGCAGCGTTGCCCAAGGAAGGGGGCCAAACTATGGCTACACCTTC
CSVAQGRGPNYGYTF
>TRBJ1-1|NA|TRBV27|NA
TGTGCCAGCAAGGGGCAGGGGATGGGTGAAGCTTTCTTT
CASKGQGMGEAFF
>TRBJ2-5|NA|TRBV5-1|NA
TGCGCCAGCAGCTTGGCCGGGGAGACCCAGTACTTC
CASSLAGETQYF
>TRBJ2-3|NA|TRBV4-2|TRBD2
TGTGCCAGCAGCCGCCAACTAGCGGGGGGGACCACAGATACGCAGTATTTT
CASSRQLAGGTTDTQYF
>TRBJ2-3|NA|TRBV27|TRBD2
TGTGCCAGCAGTTTGGAGGCTAGCGGGGCGACAGATACGCAGTATTTT
CASSLEASGATDTQYF
>TRBJ1-6|once|TRBV27|TRBD1
TGTGCCAGCACCCATGGCAGGGGGGAATCACCCCTCCACTTT
CASTHGRGESPLHF
>TRBJ1-1|NA|TRBV7-9|TRBD1
TGTGCCAGCAGCCTTTGGACAGGGGTGTTCTCAGCTTTCTTT
CASSLWTGVFSAFF
>TRBJ2-1|few|TRBV30|TRBD2
TGTGCCTGGATAAGTCTAGCGGGCTCCAACAATGAGCAGTTCTTC
CAWISLAGSNNEQFF
>TRBJ1-2|NA|TRBV2|NA
TGTGCCAGCGGACCTAACTATGGCTACACCTTC
CASGPNYGYTF
>TRBJ1-6|NA|TRBV6-5|NA
TGTGCCAGCAGTTGGACGGCCAATTCACCCCTCCACTTT
CASSWTANSPLHF
>TRBJ2-7|NA|TRBV5-1|TRBD2
TGCGCCAGCAGCATAGGACTAGATACAAGCTGGAGCTCCTACGAGCAGTACTTC
CASSIGLDTSWSSYEQYF
>TRBJ2-5|NA|TRBV30|NA
TGTGCCTGGAGTGTAGGGTGGGGGGAGACCATGGAGACCCAGTACTTC
CAWSVGWGETMETQYF
>TRBJ1-4|NA|TRBV30|NA
TGTGCCTGGACTAAAAACAGAGAAAAACTGTTTTTT
CAWTKNREKLFF
>TRBJ2-1|NA|TRBV5-8|NA
TGTGCCAGCAGCTTGGTTGGACTCTACAATGAGCAGTTCTTC
CASSLVGLYNEQFF
>TRBJ2-1|few|TRBV5-1|TRBD1
TGCGCCAGCAGCTTGAGGGGGCCGGAGCAGTTCTTC
CASSLRGPEQFF
>TRBJ2-7|once|TRBV5-1|TRBD2
TGCGCCAGCAGCTTGGCTAGCGGGGGTACCTCCTACGAGCAGTACTTC
CASSLASGGTSYEQYF
>TRBJ1-1|few|TRBV6-5|NA
TGTGCCAGCAGCCGATACACCGAAGTCGGTGAAGCTTTCTTT
CASSRYTEVGEAFF
>TRBJ2-1|NA|TRBV2|NA
TGTGCCAGCAGTGAACCTGTGGGGGCAATGAGTGAGCAGTTCTTC
CASSEPVGAMSEQFF
>TRBJ1-4|NA|TRBV5-1|NA
TGCGCCAGCAGCGTATCCGACAGGAGAAATGAAAAACTGTTTTTT
CASSVSDRRNEKLFF
>TRBJ1-1|many|TRBV19|NA
TGTGCCAGTAGAGGGACAAGCCTCAACACTGAAGCTTTCTTT
CASRGTSLNTEAFF